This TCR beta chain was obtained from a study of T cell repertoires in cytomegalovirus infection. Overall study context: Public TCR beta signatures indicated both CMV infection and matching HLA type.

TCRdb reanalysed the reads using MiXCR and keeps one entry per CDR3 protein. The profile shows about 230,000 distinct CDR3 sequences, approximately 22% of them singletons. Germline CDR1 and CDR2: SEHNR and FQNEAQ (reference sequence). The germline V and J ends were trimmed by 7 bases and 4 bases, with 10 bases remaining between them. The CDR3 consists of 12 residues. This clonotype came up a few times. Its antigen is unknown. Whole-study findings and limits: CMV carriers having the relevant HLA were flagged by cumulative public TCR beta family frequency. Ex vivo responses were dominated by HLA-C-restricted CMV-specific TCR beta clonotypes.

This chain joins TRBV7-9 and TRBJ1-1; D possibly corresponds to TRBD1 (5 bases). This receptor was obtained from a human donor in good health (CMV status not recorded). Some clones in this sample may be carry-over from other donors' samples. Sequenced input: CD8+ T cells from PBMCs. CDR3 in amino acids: CASNKQVTEAFF. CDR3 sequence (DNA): TGTGCCAGCAACAAACAGGTCACTGAAGCTTTCTTT.